Below are 19 T cell receptor beta chains sequenced from a single sample in a study of cytomegalovirus exposure and HLA in healthy donors. This PCR relied on a set of 60 Vbeta primers and 13 Jbeta primers. Libraries were prepared by immunoSEQ multiplex PCR; TCRdb keeps only in-frame clonotypes and omits some of them. This table lists around 100,000 clones. The sample comprised PBMCs. The receptors stem from a man aged 35-49 years in good health and CMV-seropositive.

This chain uses TRBV6-5 with TRBJ2-7; D may be TRBD1 (8 bases). Trimming took 10 bases from V and 2 from J, leaving 21 bases between them. Germline loops: CDR1 MNHEY, CDR2 SVGAGI. The CDR3 has 15 residues. The CDR3 protein is CATGGSGGVTYEQYF. The CDR3 coding sequence is TGTGCCACAGGGGGCTCAGGGGGGGTAACCTACGAGCAGTACTTC.

The rearrangement uses TRBV5-1 and TRBJ2-2; weak D call: TRBD1 (7 bases). V was pared by 4 bases and J by 4 bases, with 17 bases between. Germline CDR1 SGHRS, CDR2 YFSETQ. The CDR3 is 16 amino acids. The CDR3 sequence: CASSLAGQSLTGELFF. Written as DNA, the CDR3 is TGCGCCAGCAGCCTCGCGGGACAGAGCCTCACCGGGGAGCTGTTTTTT.

The chain uses TRBV4-3 and TRBJ2-1, with 8 bases matching TRBD2. The CDR3 sequence is 17 residues long. Germline V gene lookup returns CDR1 LGHNA and CDR2 YSLEER. With 4 bases clipped from V and 6 bases from J, the junction kept 14 bases outside the gene matches. In DNA form, the CDR3 reads TGCGCCAGCAGCCGGAGGGTAGCGGGATCTGTCCCCAATGAGCAGTTCTTC. Translated: CASSRRVAGSVPNEQFF.

The chain has TRBV28 and TRBJ1-1; tentatively, D is TRBD1 (6 bases). Germline V gene sequence: CDR1 MDHEN, CDR2 SYDVKM. V was trimmed by 7 bases and J by 4 bases, leaving 13 bases between them. This CDR3 is built from 13 residues. The CDR3 DNA is TGTGCCAGCAAAAGGGGGGGGAGCACTGAAGCTTTCTTT. Translating it yields CASKRGGSTEAFF.

The V gene is TRBV4-1, the J gene TRBJ1-4, with D hard to call. This CDR3 has 13 residues. Germline CDR1 MGHRA, CDR2 YSYEKL. The germline V and J ends were trimmed by 2 bases and 11 bases, with 12 bases remaining between them. In DNA, the CDR3 is TGCGCCAGCAGCCAATTTGACGGCGGGAAACTGTTTTTT. Protein sequence: CASSQFDGGKLFF.

The chain links TRBV30 to TRBJ1-2; unclear D gene. This CDR3 has 12 amino acids. Germline V lookup: CDR1 GTSNPN, CDR2 SVGIG (reference sequence). With 0 bases removed from V and 9 bases from J, the gap between germline ends came to 11 bases. CDR3 coding DNA: TGTGCCTGGAGTGTAGGATCGACAAGCTACACCTTC. Amino acids: CAWSVGSTSYTF.

The V gene is TRBV5-5, the J gene TRBJ1-2; D possibly corresponds to TRBD1 (5 bases). CDR3 size: 13 residues. V was shortened by 6 bases and J by 8 bases, with 17 bases between the two germline ends. Germline loops: CDR1 SGHKS, CDR2 YYEKEE (reference sequence). The CDR3 spells CASKQGLDLGYTF. The CDR3 coding sequence is TGTGCCAGCAAGCAGGGACTGGACTTGGGCTACACCTTC.

On this clone: Its ends do not fully match the called genes, so a read error is possible. Other nucleotide sequences in the sample specify the same CDR3. This CDR3 reads CASSLGRGNYEQYF. The DNA of the CDR3 is TGTGCCAGTAGCTTAGGTAGGGGAAACTACGAGCAGTACTTC. J is TRBJ2-7 and V is TRBV11-3; a possible D gene is TRBD1 (5 bases). The CDR3 spans 14 residues. Germline V gives CDR1 SGHNT, CDR2 YENEEA.

This chain uses TRBV28 with TRBJ1-2; D ambiguous. V was clipped by 8 bases and J by 7 bases, with 14 bases between them. Germline values: CDR1 MDHEN, CDR2 SYDVKM. The CDR3 loop spans 12 amino acids. In DNA form, the CDR3 reads TGTGCCAGCGAAGCAGGAGGACTTGGCTACACCTTC. This sequence encodes CASEAGGLGYTF.

For this clone: Mismatch with germline at one junction end may stem from a read error. The chain combines TRBV7-7 with TRBJ2-1; the D is unclear. Germline lookup yields CDR1 SSHAT and CDR2 FNYEAQ (reference sequence). The CDR3 spans 12 residues. In DNA, the CDR3 is TGTGCTAGCAGCGCCGCGGACAATGAGCAGTTCTTC. Its translation: CASSAADNEQFF.

This chain links TRBV20-1 with TRBJ2-3; D is unresolved. V was shortened by 7 bases and J by 5 bases, with 7 bases between the two germline ends. The germline V gene encodes CDR1 DFQATT and CDR2 SNEGSKA (reference sequence). There are 10 residues in the CDR3. DNA of the CDR3: TGCAGTGTTAGGCGAGATACGCAGTATTTT. Its protein product is CSVRRDTQYF.

The V call is TRBV4-1, the J call TRBJ2-1; D uncertain. The CDR3 runs to 12 residues. CDR1 MGHRA and CDR2 YSYEKL come from the germline V gene. Trimming took 1 base from V and 7 from J, leaving 5 bases between them. CDR3 bases: TGCGCCAGCAGCCAAGTCGGGAATGAGCAGTTCTTC. Translated: CASSQVGNEQFF.

V and J are TRBV6-1 and TRBJ1-5, with TRBD1 as a possible D gene (6 bases). The CDR3 is 14 amino acids. Trimming left V 1 base short and J 6 bases short, with 10 bases between. Germline V gene sequence: CDR1 MNHNS, CDR2 SASEGT. The CDR3 coding sequence is TGTGCCAGCAGTGAAGACAGGGTCCCTCAGCCCCAGCATTTT. Encoded protein: CASSEDRVPQPQHF.

This chain joins TRBV7-3 and TRBJ1-2; D gene ambiguous. The V and J ends lost 4 bases and 6 bases respectively, with 9 bases between them. The CDR3 runs 12 residues. The germline V gene encodes CDR1 SGHTA and CDR2 FQGTGA. This chain's CDR3 is CASSSGVDGYTF. For the CDR3, the DNA is TGTGCCAGCAGCTCCGGGGTGGATGGCTACACCTTC. Complete variable domain (other parts from reference TRBV7-3 and TRBJ1-2): GAGVSQTPSNKVTEKGKYVELRCDPISGHTALYWYRQSLGQGPEFLIYFQGTGAADDSGLPNDRFFAVRPEGSVSTLKIQRTERGDSAVYLCASSSGVDGYTFGSGTRLTVV.

The rearrangement joins TRBV11-2 to TRBJ2-5; D uncertain. The J call may not be correct, given that the DNA end is closer to TRBJ2-7. The CDR3 extends over 12 amino acids. Germline lookup yields CDR1 SGHAT and CDR2 FQNNGV. The CDR3 protein is CASRLNSYEQYF. The CDR3 DNA is TGTGCCAGCCGTCTCAACTCCTACGAGCAGTACTTC.

The chain is built from TRBV25-1 and TRBJ2-5, with D tentatively TRBD1 (5 bases). Per the germline V gene, CDR1 is MGHDK and CDR2 is SYGVNS. This CDR3 has 13 amino acids. Trimming shortened V by 3 bases and J by 6 bases, and 11 bases separated the two germline ends. The DNA of the CDR3 is TGTGCCAGCAGTGACAATAGGGGCAAGACCCAGTACTTC. This gives the protein CASSDNRGKTQYF.

The chain links TRBV7-9 to TRBJ2-5; 7 positions match TRBD2. Germline assignment: CDR1 SEHNR and CDR2 FQNEAQ (reference sequence). Trimming removed 5 bases from V and 4 bases from J; junction bases left unmatched: 10. The CDR3 spans 15 residues. Here the CDR3 reads CASSETGGLAETQYF. The CDR3 nucleotides are TGTGCCAGCAGCGAGACGGGAGGTCTGGCAGAGACCCAGTACTTC.

The chain couples TRBV6-5 to TRBJ1-6; D remains ambiguous. The CDR3 is 12 residues long. Trimming took off 4 bases at V and 8 bases at J, with 6 bases between the two ends. The germline V gene has CDR1 MNHEY and CDR2 SVGAGI. The CDR3 DNA reads as TGTGCCAGCAGTTCGGGTTATTCACCCCTCCACTTT. This gives the protein CASSSGYSPLHF.

The chain has TRBV29-1 and TRBJ1-5; 7 bases agree with TRBD1. CDR3 size: 12 residues. Trimming took 5 bases from V and 7 from J; bases not matched to a gene: 5. CDR1 and CDR2 from the germline V gene are SQVTM and ANQGSEA. In nucleotides, the CDR3 is TGCAGCGTTCTGGCAGGGGGACAGCCCCAGCATTTT. Protein: CSVLAGGQPQHF. The complete variable domain, with remaining parts taken from reference TRBV29-1 and TRBJ1-5, reads SAVISQKPSRDICQRGTSLTIQCQVDSQVTMMFWYRQQPGQSLTLIATANQGSEATYESGFVIDKFPISRPNLTFSTLTVSNMSPEDSSIYLCSVLAGGQPQHFGDGTRLSIL.